This T cell receptor (beta chain) was captured in a study of blood T cell repertoires in COVID-19. In germline, CDR1 is MGHRA, CDR2 YSYEKL. The CDR3 has 13 amino acids. Trimming removed 0 bases from V and 11 bases from J, with 10 bases in between. Profiling relied on immunoSEQ multiplex PCR, and the TCRdb table lists in-frame clones only, not all of them. The table shows 400,000 to 550,000 clones, with about 89% occurring only once. The clonotype originates from a woman aged 25 to 45 with acute or convalescent COVID-19. Material: peripheral blood. The chain couples TRBV4-1 to TRBJ1-4; D not resolved. CDR3 in DNA: TGCGCCAGCAGCCAAGAGAGGGTGGGGAAACTGTTTTTT. Protein product: CASSQERVGKLFF.